The 13 T cell receptor beta chains listed next were all sequenced from one sample in a study of blood T cell repertoires in COVID-19. Data came from immunoSEQ multiplex PCR; TCRdb stores just in-frame clones and leaves some out. The sample yields fewer than 300,000 clones, roughly 85% seen once. What was sequenced was peripheral blood. These receptors were taken from a woman aged 45-65 years who had recovered from COVID-19.

The count of this clone is one. The CDR3 DNA sequence: TGTGCCAGCAGCTTTGCGGGGGGATCCACCGGGGAGCTGTTTTTT. Amino acid sequence: CASSFAGGSTGELFF. The chain employs TRBV7-8 and TRBJ2-2, with 8 bases fitting TRBD2. Germline V lookup: CDR1 SGHVS, CDR2 FQNEAQ. V dropped 3 bases and J dropped 4; count of bases not matched to a gene: 4. The CDR3 extends over 15 amino acids.

This clone has a single count. The chain is built from TRBV20-1 and TRBJ1-3, with unresolved D. The V end was cut by 3 bases, the J end by 5 bases, with 11 bases between. The CDR3 has 13 amino acids. The V gene's germline CDR1 is DFQATT and CDR2 SNEGSKA (reference sequence). Here the CDR3 DNA reads TGCAGTGCTAGTGAGGCAGACAGAAACACCATATATTTT. It encodes CSASEADRNTIYF.

The chain recombines TRBV2 with TRBJ1-1; a weak D match, TRBD1 (6 bases). Trimming shortened V by 5 bases and J by 4 bases, and 14 bases separated the two germline ends. In germline, CDR1 is SNHLY, CDR2 FYNNEI. This CDR3 is 14 amino acids long. The DNA for the CDR3 is TGTGCCAGCAGTCCAAAACAGGGCCTCACTGAAGCTTTCTTT. Its protein is CASSPKQGLTEAFF.

The gene calls are TRBV5-1 and TRBJ2-3; TRBD1 aligns across 12 bases. V lost 3 bases and J lost 0; bases outside the gene matches: 11. CDR3 size: 19 residues. CDR1 SGHRS and CDR2 YFSETQ come from the germline V gene. The CDR3 here is CASSWKPGQGARSTDTQYF. CDR3 nucleotides: TGCGCCAGCAGCTGGAAACCGGGACAGGGGGCGAGGAGCACAGATACGCAGTATTTT.

J is TRBJ2-5 and V is TRBV19; TRBD1 agrees at 7 bases. The CDR3 runs to 16 residues. Germline values: CDR1 LNHDA, CDR2 SQIVND (reference sequence). V shed 4 bases and J 1 base; nucleotides not matched to a gene: 9. The CDR3 sequence is CASSTNRGRVQETQYF. CDR3 DNA: TGTGCCAGTAGTACGAACAGGGGAAGGGTCCAAGAGACCCAGTACTTC.

This clone occurred a few times. The V call is TRBV19, the J call TRBJ2-2; a weak D match, TRBD2 (6 bases). Germline V CDR1 and CDR2: LNHDA, SQIVND (reference sequence). The CDR3 consists of 15 residues. The V gene lost 6 bases and the J gene lost 2 bases, with 13 bases spanning the gap. The CDR3 here is CASRAGFTNTGELFF. CDR3 nucleotides: TGTGCCAGTAGGGCGGGGTTTACAAACACCGGGGAGCTGTTTTTT.

This clone has ten or more counts. The chain joins TRBV19 to TRBJ2-7; 8 bases align to TRBD2. V dropped 6 bases and J dropped 5; count of bases not matched to a gene: 9. The CDR3 is made up of 14 amino acids. Germline V gene sequence: CDR1 LNHDA, CDR2 SQIVND (reference sequence). CDR3 residues: CASSPRTSYHEQYF. CDR3 nucleotides: TGTGCCAGTAGCCCCCGGACTAGCTACCACGAGCAGTACTTC.

The V and J genes are TRBV15 and TRBJ1-1, with D hard to call. V was clipped by 8 bases and J by 4 bases, with 14 bases between them. CDR1 and CDR2 from the germline V gene are LNHNV and YYDKDF (reference sequence). The CDR3 has 13 residues. The CDR3 loop reads CATRAGYGTEAFF. The CDR3 DNA sequence: TGTGCCACCCGAGCGGGGTATGGCACTGAAGCTTTCTTT.

The chain carries TRBV4-1 and TRBJ1-1, with D unresolved. V was trimmed by 2 bases and J by 7 bases, leaving 11 bases between them. Germline CDR1 is MGHRA and CDR2 is YSYEKL. The CDR3 runs 13 residues. CDR3 in DNA: TGCGCCAGCAGCCAACGACCACAGAGTGAAGCTTTCTTT. Protein product: CASSQRPQSEAFF.

This clone was found a few times. The chain links TRBV5-1 to TRBJ2-3; D perhaps matches TRBD2 (6 bases). The CDR3 covers 16 residues. Trimming removed 1 base at V and 0 bases at J, with 12 bases between. The germline CDR1 and CDR2 sequences are SGHRS and YFSETQ. CDR3 nucleotide sequence: TGCGCCAGCAGCTTGAGGGACTCATACAGCACAGATACGCAGTATTTT. This translates into CASSLRDSYSTDTQYF.

The rearrangement joins TRBV5-1 to TRBJ2-1; 14 bases fit TRBD2. Germline lookup yields CDR1 SGHRS and CDR2 YFSETQ. The CDR3 has 15 amino acids. V shed 4 bases and J 7 bases; nucleotides not matched to a gene: 4. The CDR3 spells CASSQGLAGVNEQFF. In DNA, the CDR3 is TGCGCCAGCAGCCAGGGACTAGCGGGAGTGAATGAGCAGTTCTTC.

CDR3 sequence (DNA): TGTGCCTGGGAGACAGGGGCCCAAGAGACCCAGTACTTC. The encoded protein is CAWETGAQETQYF. The gene calls are TRBV30 and TRBJ2-5; 8 bases fit TRBD1. CDR1 and CDR2 (germline): GTSNPN, SVGIG (reference sequence). This CDR3 comprises 13 residues. V was pared by 5 bases and J by 1 base, with 3 bases of the junction left unmatched.

The chain links TRBV28 to TRBJ2-1; 10 nucleotides line up with TRBD2. The CDR3 is made up of 19 amino acids. Unmatched junction bases numbered 17, after V lost 3 bases and J lost 6 bases. CDR1 and CDR2 (germline): MDHEN, SYDVKM. The CDR3 region has the DNA TGTGCCAGCAGTTTCCCCACCTACGAAAGCGGGAGGGCCAGCAATGAGCAGTTCTTC. This translates into CASSFPTYESGRASNEQFF.